This is a list of T cell receptor beta chains from one sample in a study of T-cell reconstitution after alpha-beta-depleted transplantation in children. TCRdb reprocessed the PCR reads via MiXCR and lists one record per CDR3 protein. Here the sample spans 240,000 or so distinct CDR3 sequences, around 13% being singletons. The sample here was PBMCs from the stem cell graft donor, taken from the stem cell graft. The source of these receptors is a human donor who donated a stem cell graft to a child with acute lymphoblastic leukemia. CDR3s include the opening cysteine and the closing phenylalanine or tryptophan. The D gene is left open where the match is weak. Clone size is given for some rows only: seen once, a few or many times, or a class if the clone is expanded.

j_gene	v_gene	abundance	d_gene	CDR3nt	CDR3aa
TRBJ1-2	TRBV20-1	many	-	TGCAGTGCTGGGAAGGCTAACTATGGCTACACCTTC	CSAGKANYGYTF
TRBJ1-5	TRBV7-9	many	TRBD1	TGTGCCAGCAGCGCGGGACAGGTCGGTGGTCAGCCCCAGCATTTT	CASSAGQVGGQPQHF
TRBJ2-3	TRBV10-3	many	TRBD1	TGTGCCATCAGTGAGGACAGGGGGCTTGCAGATACGCAGTATTTT	CAISEDRGLADTQYF
TRBJ2-7	TRBV7-2	many	-	TGTGCCAGCAGCTTAGCGAACGGGAATGGCGAGCAGTACTTC	CASSLANGNGEQYF
TRBJ2-7	TRBV24-1	many	TRBD2	TGTGCCACCAGTGATTTGAAGACTAGCGGGAGTTACGAGCAGTACTTC	CATSDLKTSGSYEQYF
TRBJ1-1	TRBV30	many	TRBD1	TGTGCCTGGACGACAGGGATTAACACTGAAGCTTTCTTT	CAWTTGINTEAFF
TRBJ2-1	TRBV19	many	-	TGTGCCAGTAGTATAGGTACAGGGCCCTACAATGAGCAGTTCTTC	CASSIGTGPYNEQFF
TRBJ1-5	TRBV20-1	many	TRBD1	TGCAGTGCTAGAAAGGACAGGGGTCGGGGTCAGCCCCAGCATTTT	CSARKDRGRGQPQHF
TRBJ2-7	TRBV4-2	many	-	TGTGCCAGCAGCCAAGACGGCGACTACCACGAGCAGTACTTC	CASSQDGDYHEQYF
TRBJ2-7	TRBV12-3/TRBV12-4	few	-	TGTGCCAGCAAGGGGGAACCATCCTACGAGCAGTACTTC	CASKGEPSYEQYF
TRBJ2-1	TRBV27	many	-	TGTGCCAGCAGTTTATCCCCTCGACTGGATGAGCAGTTCTTC	CASSLSPRLDEQFF
TRBJ1-2	TRBV7-9	many	TRBD1	TGTGCCAGCAGCCCGATAGGGGACAGGGGAAGTAATGGCTACACCTTC	CASSPIGDRGSNGYTF
TRBJ2-3	TRBV11-2	many	-	TGTGCCAGCAGCGTCGGACAGATTCACACAGATACGCAGTATTTT	CASSVGQIHTDTQYF
TRBJ2-2	TRBV5-1	many	-	TGCGCCAGCAGCTTGGTCCGGGCCCCGAACACCGGGGAGCTGTTTTTT	CASSLVRAPNTGELFF
TRBJ1-1	TRBV12-3/TRBV12-4	-	TRBD1	TGTGCCAGCAGTTTAGCAGCCGGGACAGGGGGGACTGAAGCTTTCTTT	CASSLAAGTGGTEAFF
TRBJ2-5	TRBV2	many	TRBD2	TGTGCCAGCAGTGATGCAGCGGGGGGGATGGAGACCCAGTACTTC	CASSDAAGGMETQYF
TRBJ1-5	TRBV24-1	many	-	TGTGCCACCAGTGATTTGGGCAGGCCTCGAAGCAATCAGCCCCAGCATTTT	CATSDLGRPRSNQPQHF